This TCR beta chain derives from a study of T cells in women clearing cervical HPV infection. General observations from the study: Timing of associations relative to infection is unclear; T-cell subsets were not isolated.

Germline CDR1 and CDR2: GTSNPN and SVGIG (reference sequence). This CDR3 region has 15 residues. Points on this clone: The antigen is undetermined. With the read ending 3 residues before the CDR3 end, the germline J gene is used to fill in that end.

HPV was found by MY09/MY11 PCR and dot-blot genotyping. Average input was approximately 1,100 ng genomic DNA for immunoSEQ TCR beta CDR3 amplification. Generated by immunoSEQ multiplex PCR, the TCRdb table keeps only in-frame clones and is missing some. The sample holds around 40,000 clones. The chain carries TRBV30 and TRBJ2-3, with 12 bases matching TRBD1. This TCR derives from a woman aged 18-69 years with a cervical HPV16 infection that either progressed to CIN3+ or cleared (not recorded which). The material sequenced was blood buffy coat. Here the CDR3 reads CAWSLGTGGRETQYF. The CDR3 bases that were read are TGTGCCTGGAGCTTAGGGACAGGGGGCCGAGAGACG.